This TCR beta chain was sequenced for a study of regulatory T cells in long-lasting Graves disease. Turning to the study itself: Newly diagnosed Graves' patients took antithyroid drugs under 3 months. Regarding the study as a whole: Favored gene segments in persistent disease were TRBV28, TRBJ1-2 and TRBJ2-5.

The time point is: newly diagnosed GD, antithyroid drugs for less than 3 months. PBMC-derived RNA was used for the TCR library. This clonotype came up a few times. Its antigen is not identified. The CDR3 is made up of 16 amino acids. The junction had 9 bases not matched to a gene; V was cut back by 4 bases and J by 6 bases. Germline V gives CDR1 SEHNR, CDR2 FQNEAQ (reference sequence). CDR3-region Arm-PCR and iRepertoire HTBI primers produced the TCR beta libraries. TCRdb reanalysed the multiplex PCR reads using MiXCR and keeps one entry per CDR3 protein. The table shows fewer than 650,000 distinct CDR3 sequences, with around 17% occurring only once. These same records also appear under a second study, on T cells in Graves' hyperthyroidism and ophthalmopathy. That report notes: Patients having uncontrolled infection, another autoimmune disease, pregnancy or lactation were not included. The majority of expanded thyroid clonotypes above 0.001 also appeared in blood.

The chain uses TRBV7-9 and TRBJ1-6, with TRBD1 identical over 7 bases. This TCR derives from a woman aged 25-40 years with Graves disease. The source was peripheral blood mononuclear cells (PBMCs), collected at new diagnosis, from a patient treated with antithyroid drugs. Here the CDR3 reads CASSSGGGGVNSPLHF. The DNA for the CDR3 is TGTGCCAGCAGCTCGGGGGGAGGGGGCGTTAATTCACCCCTCCACTTT.